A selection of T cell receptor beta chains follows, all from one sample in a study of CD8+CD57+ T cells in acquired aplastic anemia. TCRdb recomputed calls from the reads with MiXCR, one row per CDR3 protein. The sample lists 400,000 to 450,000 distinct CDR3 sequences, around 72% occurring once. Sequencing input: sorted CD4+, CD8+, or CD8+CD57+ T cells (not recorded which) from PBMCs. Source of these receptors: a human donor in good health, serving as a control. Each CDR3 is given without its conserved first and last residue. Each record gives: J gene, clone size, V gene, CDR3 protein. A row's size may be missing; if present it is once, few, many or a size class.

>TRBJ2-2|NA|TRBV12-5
ASGCLDITGELF
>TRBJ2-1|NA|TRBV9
ASSVAGESSYNEQF
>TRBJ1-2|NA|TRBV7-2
ASSGAYDGYT
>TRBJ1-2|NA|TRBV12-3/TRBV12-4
ASTPVGVGYT
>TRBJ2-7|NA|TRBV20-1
SARTTSGYEQY
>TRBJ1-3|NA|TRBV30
AWSETEPGLSGNTIY
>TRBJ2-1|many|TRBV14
ASSKRTGRGYNEQF
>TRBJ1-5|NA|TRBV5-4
ASSYRERRNQPQH
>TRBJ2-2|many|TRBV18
ASSPRTFSGELF
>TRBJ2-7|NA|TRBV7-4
ASSLVRTGVPYEQY
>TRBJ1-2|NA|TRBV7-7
ASSSGGKRAVLRT
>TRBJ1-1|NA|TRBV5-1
ASSRGAGTGAF
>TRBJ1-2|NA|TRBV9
ASGEAGTVSYERYT
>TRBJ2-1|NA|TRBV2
ASSPGQTNHAQH
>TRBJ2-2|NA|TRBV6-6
ASSYSYDRDSSFGNTGELF
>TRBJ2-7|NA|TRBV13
ASTHSGGVGEQY
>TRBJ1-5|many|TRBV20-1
SAGRDGGGNQPQH
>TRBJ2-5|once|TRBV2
ASSARGGGHTFGS